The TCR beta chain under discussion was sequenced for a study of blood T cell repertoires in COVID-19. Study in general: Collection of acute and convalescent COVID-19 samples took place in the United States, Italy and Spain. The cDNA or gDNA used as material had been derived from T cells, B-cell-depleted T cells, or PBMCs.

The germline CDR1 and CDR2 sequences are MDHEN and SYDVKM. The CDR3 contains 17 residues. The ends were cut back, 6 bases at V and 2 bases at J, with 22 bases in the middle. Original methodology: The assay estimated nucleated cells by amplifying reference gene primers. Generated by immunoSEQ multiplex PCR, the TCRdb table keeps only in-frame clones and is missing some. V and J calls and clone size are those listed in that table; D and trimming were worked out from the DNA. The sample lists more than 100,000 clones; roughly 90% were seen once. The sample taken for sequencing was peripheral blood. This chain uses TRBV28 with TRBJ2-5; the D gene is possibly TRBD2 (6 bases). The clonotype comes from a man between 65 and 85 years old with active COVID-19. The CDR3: CASRNPREAGLQETQYF. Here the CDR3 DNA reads TGTGCCAGCAGAAATCCCAGGGAAGCGGGCCTACAAGAGACCCAGTACTTC.